The 11 T cell receptor beta chains given below trace back to one sample, sequenced in a study of cytomegalovirus exposure and HLA in healthy donors. Produced via immunoSEQ multiplex PCR; TCRdb's table is partial and in-frame only. Of 150,000 to 200,000 clones listed, 86% were seen once; the top ten hold roughly 2.5%. Sequencing used PBMCs. The receptors originated from a man younger than 35 in good health and CMV-seropositive.

The chain couples TRBV28 to TRBJ2-7, with D perhaps matching TRBD2 (6 bases). Germline lookup yields CDR1 MDHEN and CDR2 SYDVKM. The V end lost 6 bases, the J end lost 6 bases, and 15 bases lay between the germline ends. This CDR3 has 13 amino acids. The CDR3 DNA is TGTGCCAGCAGGCGGGGACTCCGACTCGAGCAGTACTTC. It specifies CASRRGLRLEQYF.

The rearrangement links TRBV18 to TRBJ2-5, with D tentatively TRBD1 (5 bases). CDR3 length: 16 residues. V lost 3 bases and J lost 1, with 15 bases in between. CDR1 is KGHSH and CDR2 is LQKENI in the germline V gene. CDR3 nucleotide sequence: TGTGCCAGCTCACCCATAAGAATAAGGGGCCAAGAGACCCAGTACTTC. Residues: CASSPIRIRGQETQYF.

This clone has just one count. One end of the junction fails to match germline, which may point to a read error. The V and J genes are TRBV6-1 and TRBJ2-7; D is possibly TRBD1 (5 bases). The CDR3 consists of 11 residues. The germline gives CDR1 MNHNS, CDR2 SASEGT. CDR3: CASSEGGRANF. DNA of the CDR3: TGTGCCAGCAGTGAAGGAGGCAGGGCAAACTTC.

The rearrangement uses TRBV5-5 and TRBJ2-3, with D possibly being TRBD1 (5 bases). CDR1 is SGHKS and CDR2 is YYEKEE in the germline V gene (reference sequence). CDR3 length: 16 residues. V was trimmed by 0 bases and J by 6 bases, leaving 17 bases between them. The CDR3 nucleotides are TGTGCCAGCAGCTTGGTGGCCCGACCAGGGTCTGATACGCAGTATTTT. Translated: CASSLVARPGSDTQYF.

The chain joins TRBV7-3 to TRBJ2-1, with TRBD2 as a possible D gene (6 bases). The ends were cut back, 5 bases at V and 2 bases at J, with 13 bases in the middle. This CDR3 is 15 amino acids long. The germline CDR1 and CDR2 sequences are SGHTA and FQGTGA. The chain's CDR3 is CASSPRAGPYNEQFF. The DNA of the CDR3 is TGTGCCAGCAGCCCTCGGGCGGGGCCCTACAATGAGCAGTTCTTC.

Comment on this clone: Other DNA sequences in the same sample also yield this CDR3. The gene calls are TRBV6-6 and TRBJ2-7; D remains unclear. Trimming removed 6 bases at V and 4 bases at J, with 7 bases between. This CDR3 contains 11 residues. Germline-derived CDR1 and CDR2 are MNHNY and SVGAGI (reference sequence). CDR3 loop: CASSPRYEQYF. In nucleotides, the CDR3 is TGTGCCAGCAGCCCTAGGTACGAGCAGTACTTC.

This sequence joins TRBV9 and TRBJ2-3, with D possibly matching TRBD2 (5 bases). The CDR3 extends over 16 amino acids. The V gene's germline CDR1 is SGDLS and CDR2 YYNGEE. Trimming shortened V by 2 bases and J by 2 bases, and 15 bases separated the two germline ends. The CDR3, as DNA: TGTGCCAGCAGCGTTCAGCCCGGTAGCGACACAGATACGCAGTATTTT. Residues: CASSVQPGSDTDTQYF.

The gene calls are TRBV14 and TRBJ1-2; 12 nucleotides line up with TRBD1. CDR3 size: 17 residues. After removal of 7 bases from V and 2 bases from J, the junction contained 11 bases not matched to a gene. CDR1 and CDR2 from the germline V gene are SGHDN and FVKESK. CDR3 sequence (DNA): TGTGCCAGCACGAGGACCGGGACAGGGGGCAGGAACTATGGCTACACCTTC. Amino acid sequence: CASTRTGTGGRNYGYTF. The complete variable domain, with remaining parts taken from reference TRBV14 and TRBJ1-2, reads EAGVTQFPSHSVIEKGQTVTLRCDPISGHDNLYWYRRVMGKEIKFLLHFVKESKQDESGMPNNRFLAERTGGTYSTLKVQPAELEDSGVYFCASTRTGTGGRNYGYTFGSGTRLTVV.

The rearrangement joins TRBV4-1 to TRBJ2-2; perhaps TRBD1 as D (6 bases). V lost 2 bases and J lost 3, with 13 bases in between. Germline V gene lookup returns CDR1 MGHRA and CDR2 YSYEKL. This CDR3 spans 16 amino acids. This CDR3 reads CASSQRDTRYTGELFF. DNA for the CDR3: TGCGCCAGCAGCCAACGGGACACCAGATACACCGGGGAGCTGTTTTTT.

The table lists this clone with a count of one. This chain joins TRBV9 and TRBJ2-1; D gene ambiguous. Germline CDR1 is SGDLS and CDR2 is YYNGEE. V gave up 0 bases and J gave up 5 bases, with 6 bases separating them. The length of the CDR3 is 13 residues. CDR3 nucleotide sequence: TGTGCCAGCAGCGTAGCACAGCACAATGAGCAGTTCTTC. This codes for CASSVAQHNEQFF. The variable domain in full, completed from reference TRBV9 and TRBJ2-1, reads DSGVTQTPKHLITATGQRVTLRCSPRSGDLSVYWYQQSLDQGLQFLIQYYNGEERAKGNILERFSAQQFPDLHSELNLSSLELGDSALYFCASSVAQHNEQFFGPGTRLTVL.

This chain uses TRBV7-9 with TRBJ1-2; D call uncertain. The germline V and J ends were trimmed by 7 bases and 8 bases, with 23 bases remaining between them. CDR3 length: 15 amino acids. From germline, CDR1 is SEHNR and CDR2 FQNEAQ (reference sequence). This CDR3 reads CASNPSQVASQGYTF. The CDR3 DNA reads as TGTGCCAGCAACCCTTCCCAGGTGGCATCTCAAGGCTACACCTTC.